This section outlines one T cell receptor beta chain sequence together with its context. There is no known antigen for this receptor. Base qualities were left out, and no much larger clone turns up one base away. The sample originates from a study of blood T cell repertoires in COVID-19 (dated by TCRdb to the early 2020s). With regard to the full study: The collaborator samples originated in the United States, Italy and Spain and spanned the acute and convalescent phases of COVID-19. The prospective study material was composed of cDNA or gDNA derived from T cells, B-cell-depleted T cells, or PBMCs. The dataset comprised deeply sampled blood TCRbeta repertoires from subjects exposed to, actively infected with, or recovered from COVID-19. The repertoires were made available in a free public database intended to serve as a resource for research on the immune response to SARS-CoV-2. Samples came from the ongoing ImmuneRACE study (first 160 participants) plus 1,254 subjects from 6 global collaborators. Nearly every sample came with metadata listing a de-identified subject ID, COVID-19 status, age in years and sex. Where available, HLA class I and class II types were taken from metadata supplied by the sample provider and were not determined by assay-based typing.

The V end gives up 3 bases and the J end 0 bases, leaving 5 bases in the junction not matched to a gene. Looking up the germline V gene yields CDR1 SGHVS and CDR2 FQNEAQ. The CDR3 sequence holds 16 residues, the cysteine and phenylalanine included. The sequence is cut down to CDR3 DNA, 48 bases in frame from base 1. TCRbeta CDR3 regions were amplified from genomic DNA by means of the immunoSEQ Assay, a bias-controlled multiplex PCR. The original pipeline was this. Nucleated cell counts per sample were estimated from amplification of reference gene primers within the assay. To quantify the absolute abundance of each unique TCRbeta CDR3 rearrangement, sequence reads were collapsed and filtered. For each sample, productive Simpson clonality was calculated as the square root of Simpson's diversity index across productive rearrangements. Entries here come from immuneACCESS through TCRdb and include only in-frame sequences with V and J called. Some clones fail to appear in such tables; in the studies checked, an unresolved V gene covers under half of the shortfall, and the cause of the remainder is unknown. The V and J calls and clone size come from that table; D and trimming were worked out from the DNA. The sample yields about 140,000 clones; 80% to 85% were counted once. 3% to 4.5% of the sample goes to the ten largest clones.

Each collaborating institution followed its own protocols to collect whole blood in K2EDTA tubes. For TCRbeta analysis, collaborators shipped samples as frozen whole blood, isolated PBMCs, or DNA extracted from either of those sample types. What the study reported, not specific to this receptor: The quantity of clinical and demographic metadata differed by source and by participant and was supplied without curation.

The rearrangement combines TRBV7-8 with TRBJ1-5, and 7 junctional nucleotides match TRBD1. This clonotype was sampled from a woman aged 60-75 years with acute or convalescent COVID-19. The sample taken for sequencing was peripheral blood. The CDR3 region has the sequence CASSFRGGRSNQPQHF. The DNA sequence reads TGTGCCAGCAGCTTTCGAGGGGGCCGTAGCAATCAGCCCCAGCATTTT.